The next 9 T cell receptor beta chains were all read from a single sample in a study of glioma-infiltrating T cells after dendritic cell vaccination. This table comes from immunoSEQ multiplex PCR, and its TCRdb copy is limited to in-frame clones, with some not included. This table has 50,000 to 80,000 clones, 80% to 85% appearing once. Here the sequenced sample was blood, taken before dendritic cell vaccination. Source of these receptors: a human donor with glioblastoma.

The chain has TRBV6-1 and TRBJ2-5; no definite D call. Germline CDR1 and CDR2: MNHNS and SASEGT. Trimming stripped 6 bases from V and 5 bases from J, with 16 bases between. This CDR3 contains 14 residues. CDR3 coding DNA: TGTGCCAGCAGCCCCGTGAGCCGGAGCGAGACCCAGTACTTC. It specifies CASSPVSRSETQYF.

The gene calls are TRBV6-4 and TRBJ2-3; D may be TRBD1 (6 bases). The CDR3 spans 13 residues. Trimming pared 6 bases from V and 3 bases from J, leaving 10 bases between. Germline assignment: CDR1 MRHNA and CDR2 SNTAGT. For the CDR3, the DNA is TGTGCCAGCAGCGCAGGGGAGACAGATACGCAGTATTTT. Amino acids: CASSAGETDTQYF.

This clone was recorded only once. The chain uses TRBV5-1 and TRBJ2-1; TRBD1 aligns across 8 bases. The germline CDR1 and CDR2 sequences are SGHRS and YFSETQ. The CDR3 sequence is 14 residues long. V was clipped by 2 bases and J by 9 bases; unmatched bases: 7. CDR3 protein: CASSFRGRQGEQFF. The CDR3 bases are TGCGCCAGCAGCTTCAGGGGGCGCCAAGGTGAGCAGTTCTTC. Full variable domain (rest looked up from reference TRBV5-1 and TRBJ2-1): KAGVTQTPRYLIKTRGQQVTLSCSPISGHRSVSWYQQTPGQGLQFLFEYFSETQRNKGNFPGRFSGRQFSNSRSEMNVSTLELGDSALYLCASSFRGRQGEQFFGPGTRLTVL.

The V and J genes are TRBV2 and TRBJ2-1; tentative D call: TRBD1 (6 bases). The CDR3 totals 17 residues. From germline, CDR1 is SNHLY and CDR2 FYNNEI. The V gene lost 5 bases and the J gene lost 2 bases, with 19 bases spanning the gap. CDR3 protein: CASSIPLTGSTYNEQFF. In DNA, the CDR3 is TGTGCCAGCAGTATACCACTTACAGGGTCTACCTACAATGAGCAGTTCTTC.

CDR3 nucleotide sequence: TGTGCCAGCACCCAAGGGATAACAGGAGAAGCTTTCTTT. Encoded protein: CASTQGITGEAFF. The genes are TRBV6-5 and TRBJ1-1, with D tentatively TRBD1 (5 bases). The germline CDR1 and CDR2 sequences are MNHEY and SVGAGI. Trimming took off 7 bases at V and 8 bases at J, with 17 bases between the two ends. CDR3 length: 13 amino acids.

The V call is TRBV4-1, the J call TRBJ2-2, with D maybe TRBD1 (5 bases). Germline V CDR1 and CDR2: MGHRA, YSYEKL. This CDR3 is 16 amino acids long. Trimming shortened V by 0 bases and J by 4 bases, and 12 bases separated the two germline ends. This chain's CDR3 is CASSQDTPGITGELFF. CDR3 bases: TGCGCCAGCAGCCAAGATACCCCAGGGATCACCGGGGAGCTGTTTTTT.

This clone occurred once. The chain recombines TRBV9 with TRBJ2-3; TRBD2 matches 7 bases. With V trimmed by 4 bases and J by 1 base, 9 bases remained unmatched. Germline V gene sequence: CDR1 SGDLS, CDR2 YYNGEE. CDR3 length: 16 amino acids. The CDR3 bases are TGTGCCAGCAGCCAAAGTCGACTAGCCGGCACAGATACGCAGTATTTT. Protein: CASSQSRLAGTDTQYF.

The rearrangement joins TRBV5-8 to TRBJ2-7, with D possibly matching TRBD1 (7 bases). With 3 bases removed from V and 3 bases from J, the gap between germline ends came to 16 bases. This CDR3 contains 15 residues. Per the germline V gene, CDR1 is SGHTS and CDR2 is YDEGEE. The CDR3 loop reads CASSSPAGQYYEQYF. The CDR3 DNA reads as TGTGCCAGCAGCTCCCCCGCGGGACAGTACTACGAGCAGTACTTC.

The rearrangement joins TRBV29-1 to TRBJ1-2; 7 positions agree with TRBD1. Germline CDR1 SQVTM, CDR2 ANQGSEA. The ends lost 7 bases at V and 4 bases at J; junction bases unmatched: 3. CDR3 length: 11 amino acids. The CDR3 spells CSARDSYGYTF. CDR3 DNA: TGCAGCGCCAGGGACAGCTATGGCTACACCTTC.